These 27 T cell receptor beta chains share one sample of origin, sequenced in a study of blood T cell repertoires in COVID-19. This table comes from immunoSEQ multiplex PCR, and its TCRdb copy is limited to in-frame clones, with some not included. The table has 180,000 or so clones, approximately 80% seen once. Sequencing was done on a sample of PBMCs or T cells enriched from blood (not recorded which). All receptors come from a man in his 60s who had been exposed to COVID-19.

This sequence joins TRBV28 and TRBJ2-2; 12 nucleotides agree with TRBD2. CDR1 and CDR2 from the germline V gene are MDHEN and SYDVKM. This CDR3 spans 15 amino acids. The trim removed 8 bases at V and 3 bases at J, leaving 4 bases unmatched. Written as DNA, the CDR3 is TGTGCCAGCTCTAGCGGGAGGGCCCACACCGGGGAGCTGTTTTTT. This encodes CASSSGRAHTGELFF.

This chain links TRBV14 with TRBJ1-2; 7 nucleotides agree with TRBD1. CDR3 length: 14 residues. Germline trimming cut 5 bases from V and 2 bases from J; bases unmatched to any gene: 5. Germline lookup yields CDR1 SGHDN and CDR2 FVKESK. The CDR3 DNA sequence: TGTGCCAGCAGCAATCCGGGACAGAACTATGGCTACACCTTC. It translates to CASSNPGQNYGYTF.

CDR3 protein: CASIFAPLAGQETQYF. The CDR3 DNA reads TGTGCCAGCATCTTCGCCCCTCTAGCGGGACAGGAGACCCAGTACTTC. This chain uses TRBV21-1 with TRBJ2-5; the tabulated D call, TRBD2, remains unverified against the DNA. TRBV21-1 has pseudogene status. The CDR3 extends over 16 amino acids.

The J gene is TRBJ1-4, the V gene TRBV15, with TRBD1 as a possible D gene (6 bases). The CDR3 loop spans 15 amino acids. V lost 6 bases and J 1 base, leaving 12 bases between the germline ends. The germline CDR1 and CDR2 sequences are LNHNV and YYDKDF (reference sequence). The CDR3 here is CATRRQALTNEKLFF. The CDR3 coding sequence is TGTGCCACCAGACGACAGGCCCTAACTAATGAAAAACTGTTTTTT.

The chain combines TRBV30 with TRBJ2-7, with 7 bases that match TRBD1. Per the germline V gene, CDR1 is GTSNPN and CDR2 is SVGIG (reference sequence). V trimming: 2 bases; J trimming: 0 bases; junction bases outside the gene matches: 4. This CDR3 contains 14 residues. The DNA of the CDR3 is TGTGCCTGGAGTAGAGGGGGCACCTCCTACGAGCAGTACTTC. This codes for CAWSRGGTSYEQYF.

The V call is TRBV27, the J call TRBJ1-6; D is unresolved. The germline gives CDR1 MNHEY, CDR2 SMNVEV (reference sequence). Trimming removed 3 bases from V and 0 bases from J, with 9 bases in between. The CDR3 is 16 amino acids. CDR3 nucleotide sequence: TGTGCCAGCAGTTTGAACTTGCGCTCCTATAATTCACCCCTCCACTTT. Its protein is CASSLNLRSYNSPLHF.

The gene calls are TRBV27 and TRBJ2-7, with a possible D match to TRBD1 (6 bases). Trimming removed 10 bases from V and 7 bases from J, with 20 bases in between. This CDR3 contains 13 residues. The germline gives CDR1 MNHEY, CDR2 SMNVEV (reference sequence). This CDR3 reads CATAMGHLREQYF. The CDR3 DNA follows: TGTGCCACCGCGATGGGACATCTACGGGAGCAGTACTTC.

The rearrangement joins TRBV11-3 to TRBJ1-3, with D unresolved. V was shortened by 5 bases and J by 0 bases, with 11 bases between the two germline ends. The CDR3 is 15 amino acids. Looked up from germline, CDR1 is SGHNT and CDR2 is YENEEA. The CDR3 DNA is TGTGCCAGCAGCATCGAGGGAGACTCTGGAAACACCATATATTTT. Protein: CASSIEGDSGNTIYF.

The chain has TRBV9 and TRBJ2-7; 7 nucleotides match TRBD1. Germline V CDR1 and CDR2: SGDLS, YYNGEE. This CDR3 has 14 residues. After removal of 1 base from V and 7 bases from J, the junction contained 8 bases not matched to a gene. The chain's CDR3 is CASSVYDRVGEQYF. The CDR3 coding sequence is TGTGCCAGCAGCGTATACGACAGGGTTGGGGAGCAGTACTTC.

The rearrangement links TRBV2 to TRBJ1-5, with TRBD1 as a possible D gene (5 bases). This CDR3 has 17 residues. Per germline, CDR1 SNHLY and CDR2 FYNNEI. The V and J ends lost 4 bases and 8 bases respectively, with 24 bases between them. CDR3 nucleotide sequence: TGTGCCAGCAGTGCCTATCGACTGGGAGCCCGGGGGGAGCCCCAGCATTTT. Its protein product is CASSAYRLGARGEPQHF.

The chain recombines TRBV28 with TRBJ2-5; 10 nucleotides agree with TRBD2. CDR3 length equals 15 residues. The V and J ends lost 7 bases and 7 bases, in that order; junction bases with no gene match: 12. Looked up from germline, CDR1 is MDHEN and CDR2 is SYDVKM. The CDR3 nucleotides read TGTGCCAGCATCCCGAGCCTAGCGGGGGAGGGGACCCAGTACTTC. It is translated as CASIPSLAGEGTQYF.

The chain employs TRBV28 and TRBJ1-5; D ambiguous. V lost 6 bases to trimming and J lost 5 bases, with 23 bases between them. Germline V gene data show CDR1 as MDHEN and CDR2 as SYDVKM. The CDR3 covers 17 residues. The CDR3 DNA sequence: TGTGCCAGCAGCCCCACGCTCGGCCCCGACGGAGATCAGCCCCAGCATTTT. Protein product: CASSPTLGPDGDQPQHF.

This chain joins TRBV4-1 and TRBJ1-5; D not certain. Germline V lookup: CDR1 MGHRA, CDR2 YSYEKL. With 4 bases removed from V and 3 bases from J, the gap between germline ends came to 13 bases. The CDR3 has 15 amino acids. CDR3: CASSLAEGVNQPQHF. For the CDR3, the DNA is TGCGCCAGCAGCCTGGCCGAAGGAGTCAATCAGCCCCAGCATTTT.

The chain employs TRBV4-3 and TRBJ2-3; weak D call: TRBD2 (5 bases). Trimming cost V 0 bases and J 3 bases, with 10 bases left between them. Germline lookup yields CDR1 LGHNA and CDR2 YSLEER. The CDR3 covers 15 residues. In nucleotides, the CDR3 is TGCGCCAGCAGCCAAGACGGCTCGGGGACAGATACGCAGTATTTT. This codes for CASSQDGSGTDTQYF.

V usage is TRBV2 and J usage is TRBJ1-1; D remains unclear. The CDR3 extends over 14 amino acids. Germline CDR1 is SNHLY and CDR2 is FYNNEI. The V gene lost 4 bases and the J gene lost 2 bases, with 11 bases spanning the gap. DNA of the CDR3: TGTGCCAGCAGTGGGAGGACGGTAAACACTGAAGCTTTCTTT. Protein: CASSGRTVNTEAFF.

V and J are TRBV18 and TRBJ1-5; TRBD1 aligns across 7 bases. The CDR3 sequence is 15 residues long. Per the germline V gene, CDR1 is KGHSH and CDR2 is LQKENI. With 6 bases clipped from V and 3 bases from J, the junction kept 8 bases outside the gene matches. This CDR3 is CASSTRQGDNQPQHF. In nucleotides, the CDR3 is TGTGCCAGCTCCACCAGACAGGGTGACAATCAGCCCCAGCATTTT.

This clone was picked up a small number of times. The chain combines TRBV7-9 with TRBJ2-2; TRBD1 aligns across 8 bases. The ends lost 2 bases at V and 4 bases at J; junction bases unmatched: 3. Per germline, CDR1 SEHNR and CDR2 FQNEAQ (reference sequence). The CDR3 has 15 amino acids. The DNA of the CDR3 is TGTGCCAGCAGCTTAAGGACAGGGACCACCGGGGAGCTGTTTTTT. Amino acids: CASSLRTGTTGELFF.

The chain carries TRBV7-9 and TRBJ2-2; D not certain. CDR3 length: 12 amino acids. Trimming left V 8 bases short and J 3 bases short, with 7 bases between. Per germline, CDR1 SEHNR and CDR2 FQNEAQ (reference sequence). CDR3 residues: CASYADTGELFF. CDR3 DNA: TGTGCCAGCTATGCGGACACCGGGGAGCTGTTTTTT.

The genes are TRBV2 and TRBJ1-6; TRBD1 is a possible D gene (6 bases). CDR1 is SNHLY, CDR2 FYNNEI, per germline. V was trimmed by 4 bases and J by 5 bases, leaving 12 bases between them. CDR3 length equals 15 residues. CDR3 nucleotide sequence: TGTGCCAGCAGTGGAGGGACAATCGATAATTCACCCCTCCACTTT. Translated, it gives CASSGGTIDNSPLHF.

The CDR3 reads CASCQFRGVTDTQYF. Written as DNA, the CDR3 is TGTGCCAGCTGCCAATTCCGAGGTGTTACAGATACGCAGTATTTT. This chain connects TRBV19 to TRBJ2-3; D ambiguous. Trimming removed 9 bases from V and 3 bases from J, with 19 bases in between. CDR1 is LNHDA, CDR2 SQIVND, per germline (reference sequence). The CDR3 extends over 15 amino acids. The whole variable domain, filled in from reference TRBV19 and TRBJ2-3, reads DGGITQSPKYLFRKEGQNVTLSCEQNLNHDAMYWYRQDPGQGLRLIYYSQIVNDFQKGDIAEGYSVSREKKESFPLTVTSAQKNPTAFYLCASCQFRGVTDTQYFGPGTRLTVL.

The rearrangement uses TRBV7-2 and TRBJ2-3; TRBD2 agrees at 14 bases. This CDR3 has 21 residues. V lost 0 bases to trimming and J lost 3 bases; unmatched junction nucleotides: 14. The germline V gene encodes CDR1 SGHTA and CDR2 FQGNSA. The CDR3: CASSLARFRTSGRRATDTQYF. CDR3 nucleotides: TGTGCCAGCAGCTTAGCGAGGTTTCGGACTAGCGGGAGGAGGGCGACAGATACGCAGTATTTT.

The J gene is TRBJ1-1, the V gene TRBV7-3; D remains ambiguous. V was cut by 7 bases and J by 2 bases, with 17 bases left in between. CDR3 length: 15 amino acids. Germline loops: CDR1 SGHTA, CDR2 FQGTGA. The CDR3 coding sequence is TGTGCCAGCACCCCCACTGGTGGAGTTAACACTGAAGCTTTCTTT. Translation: CASTPTGGVNTEAFF. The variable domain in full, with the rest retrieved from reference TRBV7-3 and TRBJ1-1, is GAGVSQTPSNKVTEKGKYVELRCDPISGHTALYWYRQSLGQGPEFLIYFQGTGAADDSGLPNDRFFAVRPEGSVSTLKIQRTERGDSAVYLCASTPTGGVNTEAFFGQGTRLTVV.

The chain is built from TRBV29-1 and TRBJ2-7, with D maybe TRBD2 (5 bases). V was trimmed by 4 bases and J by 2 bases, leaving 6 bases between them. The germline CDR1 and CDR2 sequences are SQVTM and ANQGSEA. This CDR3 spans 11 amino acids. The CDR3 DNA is TGCAGCGTTGGTAGCGCCTACGAGCAGTACTTC. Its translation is CSVGSAYEQYF.

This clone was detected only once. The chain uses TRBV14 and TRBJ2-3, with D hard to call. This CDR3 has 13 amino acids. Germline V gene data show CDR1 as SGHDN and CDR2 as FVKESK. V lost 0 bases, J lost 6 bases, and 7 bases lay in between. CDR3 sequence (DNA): TGTGCCAGCAGCCAAGATCTTGCGGATACGCAGTATTTT. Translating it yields CASSQDLADTQYF.

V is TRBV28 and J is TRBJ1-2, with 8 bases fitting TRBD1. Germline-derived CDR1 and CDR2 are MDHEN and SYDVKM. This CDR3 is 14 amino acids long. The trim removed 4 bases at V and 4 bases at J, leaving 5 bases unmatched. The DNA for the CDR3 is TGTGCCAGCAGTTCGGGGACAGGAAGCTATGGCTACACCTTC. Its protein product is CASSSGTGSYGYTF.

The CDR3 protein is CASSFSYNPGLGMSSYEQYF. In nucleotides, the CDR3 is TGTGCCAGCAGTTTCTCGTACAATCCGGGACTAGGAATGAGCTCCTACGAGCAGTACTTC. The chain has TRBV27 and TRBJ2-7; 8 bases match TRBD2. CDR1 and CDR2 from the germline V gene are MNHEY and SMNVEV (reference sequence). The CDR3 runs 20 residues. Unmatched junction bases numbered 19, after V lost 3 bases and J lost 0 bases.

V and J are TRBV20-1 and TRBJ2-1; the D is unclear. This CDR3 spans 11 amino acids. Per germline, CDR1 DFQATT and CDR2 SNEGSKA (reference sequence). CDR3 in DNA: TGCAGCGGTGAGCACTACAATGAGCAGTTCTTC. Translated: CSGEHYNEQFF.